The 20 T cell receptor beta chains below come from one sample, sequenced in a study of T cells in Graves' hyperthyroidism and ophthalmopathy. The investigators amplified TCR beta CDR3 regions from RNA transcripts. The HTBI primer set served for first-round RT-PCR of the TCR CDR3. From the multiplex PCR reads, TCRdb called clonotypes with MiXCR, one entry per CDR3 protein. The data contain around 240,000 distinct CDR3 sequences, approximately 14% of them singletons. Sequenced input: blood. These receptors originate from a woman in her forties with Graves' hyperthyroidism that later progressed to Graves' ophthalmopathy.

At least ten counts were recorded for this clonotype. In DNA form, the CDR3 reads TGCAGTGCTAGAGTACGCAATGAGCAGTTCTTC. This translates into CSARVRNEQFF. The chain has TRBV20-1 and TRBJ2-1; unclear D gene. Trimming shortened V by 1 base and J by 6 bases, and 4 bases separated the two germline ends. The length of the CDR3 is 11 residues. CDR1 DFQATT and CDR2 SNEGSKA come from the germline V gene (reference sequence).

At least ten counts were recorded for this clonotype. J is TRBJ2-7 and V is TRBV3-1, with a tentative D call TRBD2 (6 bases). Germline CDR1 LGHDT, CDR2 YNNKEL (reference sequence). The V and J ends lost 8 bases and 7 bases respectively, with 21 bases between them. The CDR3 length is 14 residues. CDR3 amino acids: CASRGGGTADEQYF. As DNA, the CDR3 is TGTGCCAGCCGTGGTGGCGGGACGGCGGATGAGCAGTACTTC.

The sample holds a few counts of this clonotype. This chain uses TRBV13 with TRBJ2-3, with 9 bases aligning to TRBD2. V gave up 5 bases and J gave up 2 bases; unmatched junction bases: 14. CDR1 is PRHDT and CDR2 is FYEKMQ in the germline V gene (reference sequence). The CDR3 is 18 residues long. The CDR3 protein is CASSPKDGTSPYTDTQYF. CDR3 nucleotides: TGTGCCAGCAGCCCCAAAGATGGGACTAGCCCTTACACAGATACGCAGTATTTT.

This clonotype was counted many times. The chain uses TRBV20-1 and TRBJ2-7; D is unresolved. Germline V gene lookup returns CDR1 DFQATT and CDR2 SNEGSKA (reference sequence). Trimming removed 5 bases from V and 6 bases from J, with 8 bases in between. This CDR3 has 10 residues. The chain's CDR3 is CSAGRLEQYF. CDR3 nucleotides: TGCAGTGCTGGCCGCCTCGAGCAGTACTTC.

The chain joins TRBV28 to TRBJ2-1; 9 bases line up with TRBD2. CDR3 length: 19 residues. Germline CDR1 reads MDHEN; CDR2 reads SYDVKM. V was clipped by 6 bases and J by 0 bases; unmatched bases: 15. Written as DNA, the CDR3 is TGTGCCAGCAGCCAAGCCGCTAGCGGGATGCGACACTCCTACAATGAGCAGTTCTTC. Translation gives CASSQAASGMRHSYNEQFF.

The chain recombines TRBV5-4 with TRBJ2-4; D is ambiguous. The CDR3 loop spans 15 amino acids. Germline V gene sequence: CDR1 SGHNT, CDR2 YYREEE (reference sequence). With 4 bases removed from V and 5 bases from J, the gap between germline ends came to 16 bases. CDR3: CASSGSGTVENIQYF. Here the CDR3 DNA reads TGTGCCAGCAGCGGATCCGGCACAGTCGAAAACATTCAGTACTTC.

At least ten counts were recorded for this clonotype. This sequence joins TRBV15 and TRBJ2-7; D perhaps matches TRBD1 (5 bases). V lost 1 base to trimming and J lost 3 bases, with 10 bases between them. Germline V gene data show CDR1 as LNHNV and CDR2 as YYDKDF (reference sequence). The CDR3 is made up of 14 amino acids. CDR3 nucleotides: TGTGCCACCAGCAGAGGTGACAGATACTACGAGCAGTACTTC. It encodes CATSRGDRYYEQYF.

This clonotype was counted many times. V is TRBV5-1 and J is TRBJ2-3; TRBD2 agrees at 12 bases. Trimming cost V 0 bases and J 4 bases; bases outside gene matches: 9. The germline V gene has CDR1 SGHRS and CDR2 YFSETQ. CDR3 length equals 18 residues. CDR3 in amino acids: CASSLGQTTSGSADTQYF. CDR3 DNA: TGCGCCAGCAGCTTGGGACAGACGACTAGCGGGAGCGCAGATACGCAGTATTTT.

About this clonotype: This may be a read error: a much more frequent sequence differs by one nucleotide. The chain has TRBV5-4 and TRBJ2-3, with a tentative D call TRBD1 (6 bases). The germline gives CDR1 SGHNT, CDR2 YYREEE (reference sequence). There are 16 residues in the CDR3. Trimming shortened V by 2 bases and J by 4 bases, and 17 bases separated the two germline ends. The CDR3 sequence is CASSFPDRLSADTQYF. Here the CDR3 DNA reads TGTGCCAGCAGCTTCCCCGACAGGTTAAGCGCAGATACGCAGTATTTT.

This clonotype was counted at least ten times. CDR3 coding DNA: TGTGCCAGCATCCGGCAGTGGGGCTACGAGCAGTACTTC. Translation gives CASIRQWGYEQYF. This sequence joins TRBV6-2 or TRBV6-3 and TRBJ2-7; D uncertain. V was trimmed by 7 bases and J by 3 bases, leaving 13 bases between them. Germline V CDR1 and CDR2: MNHEY, SVGEGT. The CDR3 totals 13 residues.

This rearrangement joins TRBV12-3 or TRBV12-4 to TRBJ1-6, with 8 bases that match TRBD1. J was trimmed by 8 bases and V by 5 bases; bases with no gene match: 8. The CDR3 runs 15 residues. This chain's CDR3 is CASSQPGQEDSPLHF. The DNA for the CDR3 is TGTGCCAGCAGTCAGCCGGGACAGGAGGATTCACCCCTCCACTTT.

This clonotype was seen ten or more times. J is TRBJ1-4 and V is TRBV19; D is unclear. The germline V gene encodes CDR1 LNHDA and CDR2 SQIVND (reference sequence). The CDR3 runs 14 residues. Trimming cost V 2 bases and J 6 bases, with 10 bases left between them. The CDR3 reads CASSIYDGDEKLFF. CDR3 sequence (DNA): TGTGCCAGTAGTATATATGACGGTGATGAAAAACTGTTTTTT.

This clonotype was seen repeatedly, ten times or more. CDR3 amino acids: CASSLSGTSGYEQYF. For the CDR3, the DNA is TGTGCCAGCAGCTTATCTGGTACGTCAGGATACGAGCAGTACTTC. The V and J genes are TRBV7-9 and TRBJ2-7; D is undetermined. With 2 bases removed from V and 4 bases from J, the gap between germline ends came to 15 bases. The CDR3 is 15 amino acids. Per the germline V gene, CDR1 is SEHNR and CDR2 is FQNEAQ (reference sequence).

This clonotype was detected ten times or more. This chain links TRBV11-2 with TRBJ2-7; 13 nucleotides line up with TRBD2. V dropped 4 bases and J dropped 4; count of bases not matched to a gene: 7. The germline V gene has CDR1 SGHAT and CDR2 FQNNGV. CDR3 length: 16 amino acids. CDR3 amino acids: CASSSSRTSGSYEQYF. The CDR3 DNA sequence: TGTGCCAGCAGCTCCTCCCGGACTAGCGGGAGTTACGAGCAGTACTTC. Filled out from reference TRBV11-2 and TRBJ2-7, the complete variable domain reads EAGVAQSPRYKIIEKRQSVAFWCNPISGHATLYWYQQILGQGPKLLIQFQNNGVVDDSQLPKDRFSAERLKGVDSTLKIQPAKLEDSAVYLCASSSSRTSGSYEQYFGPGTRLTVT.

This rearrangement joins TRBV19 to TRBJ2-7; D is perhaps TRBD2 (5 bases). This CDR3 has 17 amino acids. V lost 3 bases and J 3 bases, leaving 21 bases between the germline ends. Germline V gene lookup returns CDR1 LNHDA and CDR2 SQIVND (reference sequence). The DNA of the CDR3 is TGTGCCAGTAGTATGAGCGGCAGTACCGGACCCTACTACGAGCAGTACTTC. Protein: CASSMSGSTGPYYEQYF.

The sample holds many counts of this clonotype. The CDR3 is CASSTSGATNTGELFF. CDR3 nucleotides: TGTGCCAGCAGTACTAGCGGGGCTACGAACACCGGGGAGCTGTTTTTT. V and J are TRBV6-1 and TRBJ2-2; the match to TRBD2 covers 10 bases. The CDR3 spans 16 residues. CDR1 and CDR2 (germline): MNHNS, SASEGT. The V gene end was trimmed by 5 bases and the J gene end by 0 bases; junction bases not matched to a gene: 3.

The table lists this clonotype with many counts. The chain carries TRBV5-8 and TRBJ1-1; D uncertain. Germline CDR1 and CDR2: SGHTS and YDEGEE. The CDR3 has 15 amino acids. V was cut by 0 bases and J by 1 base, with 10 bases left in between. In DNA, the CDR3 is TGTGCCAGCAGCTTGGCCGGTCGACGGAACACTGAAGCTTTCTTT. This codes for CASSLAGRRNTEAFF.

This clonotype was recorded a few times. The V and J genes are TRBV19 and TRBJ1-4, with D hard to call. Trimming removed 2 bases at V and 5 bases at J, with 9 bases between. The CDR3 spans 14 residues. Germline values: CDR1 LNHDA, CDR2 SQIVND (reference sequence). The CDR3 reads CASSIQRPNEKLFF. CDR3 DNA: TGTGCCAGTAGTATACAGAGACCCAATGAAAAACTGTTTTTT.

Many counts were recorded for this clonotype. The V and J genes are TRBV9 and TRBJ2-1; D gene unclear. Looked up from germline, CDR1 is SGDLS and CDR2 is YYNGEE. CDR3 length: 13 amino acids. Trimming left V 0 bases short and J 5 bases short, with 6 bases between. CDR3 DNA sequence: TGTGCCAGCAGCGTAGCTGACAACAATGAGCAGTTCTTC. Amino acid sequence: CASSVADNNEQFF.

This clonotype was counted at least ten times. This rearrangement joins TRBV12-3 or TRBV12-4 to TRBJ2-7, with D tentatively TRBD2 (5 bases). With 7 bases removed from V and 6 bases from J, the gap between germline ends came to 19 bases. The CDR3 covers 14 residues. The CDR3 DNA is TGTGCCAGCACCGTGCACGGGGTAATGGGCGAGCAGTACTTC. As protein: CASTVHGVMGEQYF.